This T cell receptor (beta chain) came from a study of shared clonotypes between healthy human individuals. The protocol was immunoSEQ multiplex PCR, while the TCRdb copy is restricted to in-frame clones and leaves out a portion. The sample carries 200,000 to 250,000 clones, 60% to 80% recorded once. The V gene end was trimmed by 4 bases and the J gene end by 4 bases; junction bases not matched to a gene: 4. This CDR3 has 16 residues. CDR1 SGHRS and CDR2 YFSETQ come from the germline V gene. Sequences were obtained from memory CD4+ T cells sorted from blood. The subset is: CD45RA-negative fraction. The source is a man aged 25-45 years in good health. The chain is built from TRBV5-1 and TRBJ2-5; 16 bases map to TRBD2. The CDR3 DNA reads TGCGCCAGCAGCCCGGGACTAGCGGGAGGGTTAGAGACCCAGTACTTC. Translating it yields CASSPGLAGGLETQYF.